Each of the 32 T cell receptor beta chains below was sequenced from the same sample in a study of response to subunit inactivated influenza vaccine. TCRdb reprocessed the RT-PCR reads with MiXCR, giving one entry per CDR3 protein. The data hold 800,000 or so distinct CDR3 sequences, with approximately 22% observed a single time. Sequencing was performed on PBMCs from blood, taken 4 to 6 days after vaccination. The receptors were gathered from a man between 45 and 60 years old who received an inactivated influenza vaccine.

This clonotype was picked up a small number of times. This sequence joins TRBV20-1 and TRBJ2-1, with 11 bases matching TRBD2. This CDR3 comprises 15 residues. The J segment lost 4 bases and the V segment lost 4 bases, leaving 6 bases of the junction unmatched. Germline-derived CDR1 and CDR2 are DFQATT and SNEGSKA (reference sequence). CDR3 protein: CSATSGTSGYNEQFF. CDR3 DNA: TGCAGTGCTACCTCCGGGACTAGCGGTTACAATGAGCAGTTCTTC.

A few counts support this clonotype. V and J are TRBV20-1 and TRBJ2-3, with TRBD2 matching 7 bases. CDR1 is DFQATT and CDR2 is SNEGSKA in the germline V gene (reference sequence). This CDR3 has 15 amino acids. Trimming cost V 1 base and J 2 bases; bases outside gene matches: 6. Written as DNA, the CDR3 is TGCAGTGCTAGAGGGGCTAGCGGCCACACAGATACGCAGTATTTT. This sequence encodes CSARGASGHTDTQYF.

The CDR3 loop reads CSAQETTPNTEAFF. In DNA, the CDR3 is TGCAGCGCCCAGGAGACAACGCCGAACACTGAAGCTTTCTTT. The chain joins TRBV29-1 to TRBJ1-1; D gene unclear. Germline lookup yields CDR1 SQVTM and CDR2 ANQGSEA. The CDR3 is 14 residues long. Trimming removed 7 bases from V and 1 base from J, with 16 bases in between.

The chain employs TRBV27 and TRBJ2-2, with 8 bases fitting TRBD1. The CDR3 extends over 16 amino acids. The V gene's germline CDR1 is MNHEY and CDR2 SMNVEV (reference sequence). V shed 5 bases, J shed 6 bases, and the junction held 11 bases outside the gene matches. The CDR3 region has the DNA TGTGCCAGCAGTCAAAGGCCAGGGGGCGCTTCCGGGGAGCTGTTTTTT. Translating gives CASSQRPGGASGELFF.

V is TRBV6-5 and J is TRBJ1-1, with D tentatively TRBD1 (5 bases). The ends were cut back, 2 bases at V and 4 bases at J, with 11 bases in the middle. CDR1 MNHEY and CDR2 SVGAGI come from the germline V gene. CDR3 length: 14 amino acids. As DNA, the CDR3 is TGTGCCAGCAGTTACGGGGGTAGAAGCACTGAAGCTTTCTTT. This encodes CASSYGGRSTEAFF.

This rearrangement joins TRBV12-3 or TRBV12-4 to TRBJ1-2; 12 bases fit TRBD1. J gave up 8 bases and V 5 bases, and 6 bases lay outside the gene matches. CDR3 length: 14 amino acids. In DNA form, the CDR3 reads TGTGCCAGCAGTCCGGGACAGGGGGCGGGGGGCTACACCTTC. The encoded protein is CASSPGQGAGGYTF.

The chain joins TRBV4-1 to TRBJ2-5, with TRBD2 matching over 16 bases. The CDR3 covers 17 residues. The V and J ends lost 4 bases and 4 bases, in that order; junction bases with no gene match: 6. The germline V gene has CDR1 MGHRA and CDR2 YSYEKL. This chain's CDR3 is CASSPGTSGGAVETQYF. Here the CDR3 DNA reads TGCGCCAGCAGCCCCGGGACTAGCGGGGGGGCCGTAGAGACCCAGTACTTC.

The sample holds a few counts of this clonotype. The V call is TRBV5-1, the J call TRBJ2-7, with D tentatively TRBD1 (5 bases). Trimming cost V 0 bases and J 6 bases, with 16 bases left between them. CDR3 length equals 15 residues. Germline CDR1 SGHRS, CDR2 YFSETQ. The CDR3 loop is CASSLVRQGIAEQYF. The CDR3 nucleotides are TGCGCCAGCAGCTTGGTGCGGCAGGGTATTGCCGAGCAGTACTTC.

This rearrangement joins TRBV10-2 to TRBJ2-2; 7 bases are shared with TRBD2. Germline assignment: CDR1 WSHSY and CDR2 SAAADI. Trimming removed 10 bases from V and 8 bases from J; junction bases left unmatched: 10. This CDR3 is 13 amino acids long. The CDR3 sequence is CATSLAEEGELFF. In DNA, the CDR3 is TGCGCCACCTCTCTAGCGGAAGAGGGGGAGCTGTTTTTT.

The V gene is TRBV5-1, the J gene TRBJ2-3, with 8 bases identical to TRBD2. Losses at the gene ends were 2 bases for V and 4 bases for J; bases not matched to a gene: 6. Looked up from germline, CDR1 is SGHRS and CDR2 is YFSETQ. The CDR3 extends over 15 amino acids. The CDR3 loop reads CASSFSPSGSDTQYF. In DNA form, the CDR3 reads TGCGCCAGCAGCTTCTCTCCTAGCGGGTCAGATACGCAGTATTTT.

This clonotype appeared a few times. This CDR3 reads CASSQDVVPGNTIYF. The CDR3 DNA follows: TGCGCCAGCAGCCAAGATGTAGTCCCTGGAAACACCATATATTTT. The chain has TRBV4-3 and TRBJ1-3; D is unclear. Trimming shortened V by 0 bases and J by 2 bases, and 8 bases separated the two germline ends. Germline-derived CDR1 and CDR2 are LGHNA and YSLEER. The CDR3 contains 15 residues.

The J gene is TRBJ1-1, the V gene TRBV20-1, with unresolved D. The V end lost 1 base, the J end lost 1 base, and 7 bases lay between the germline ends. Germline V gene lookup returns CDR1 DFQATT and CDR2 SNEGSKA (reference sequence). The CDR3 totals 13 residues. The CDR3 spells CSARVYANTEAFF. CDR3 DNA: TGCAGTGCTAGAGTTTACGCGAACACTGAAGCTTTCTTT.

The V and J genes are TRBV9 and TRBJ1-1; D is perhaps TRBD1 (5 bases). CDR1 SGDLS and CDR2 YYNGEE come from the germline V gene. The CDR3 has 13 amino acids. The V gene lost 6 bases and the J gene lost 4 bases, with 13 bases spanning the gap. DNA for the CDR3: TGTGCCAGCATAGGGGCCGGTGGCACTGAAGCTTTCTTT. Translation gives CASIGAGGTEAFF.

The rearrangement uses TRBV6-7 and TRBJ2-1; D could derive from TRBD1 or TRBD2 (5 bases each). TRBV6-7 is placed among ORFs of uncertain function. V lost 9 bases, J lost 7 bases, and 19 bases lay in between. The CDR3 runs to 14 residues. DNA for the CDR3: TGTGCCAGTAAAGGGACCGTGGCGTCAAATGAGCAGTTCTTC. This encodes CASKGTVASNEQFF.

This clonotype was seen more than once but under ten times. The chain employs TRBV10-3 and TRBJ2-5; TRBD1 matches at 8 bases. After removal of 4 bases from V and 2 bases from J, the junction contained 6 bases not matched to a gene. The CDR3 has 15 residues. Germline V gene lookup returns CDR1 ENHRY and CDR2 SYGVKD. The CDR3 nucleotides are TGTGCCATCAGTGCGACGACAGGGGAACAAGAGACCCAGTACTTC. This sequence encodes CAISATTGEQETQYF.

V usage is TRBV9 and J usage is TRBJ2-1; 7 bases line up with TRBD2. The length of the CDR3 is 15 residues. J was trimmed by 3 bases and V by 1 base; bases with no gene match: 4. Per the germline V gene, CDR1 is SGDLS and CDR2 is YYNGEE. CDR3 loop: CASSVSSGSYNEQFF. CDR3 DNA: TGTGCCAGCAGCGTATCTAGCGGAAGCTACAATGAGCAGTTCTTC.

This clonotype was counted between two and nine times. V usage is TRBV7-9 and J usage is TRBJ1-6, with D possibly matching TRBD1 (6 bases). Germline V gene sequence: CDR1 SEHNR, CDR2 FQNEAQ (reference sequence). The CDR3 has 14 amino acids. Trimming left V 2 bases short and J 9 bases short, with 11 bases between. The CDR3 region is CASSLTGRGSPLHF. CDR3 DNA: TGTGCCAGCAGCTTAACAGGGCGCGGTTCACCCCTCCACTTT.

This clonotype was observed a few times. The gene calls are TRBV11-2 and TRBJ2-7, with D tentatively TRBD2 (5 bases). CDR1 is SGHAT and CDR2 is FQNNGV in the germline V gene. This CDR3 is built from 13 residues. Deletions cut 8 bases from V and 7 bases from J, with 18 bases between. Here the CDR3 DNA reads TGTGCCAGCCACGATCTGAGTTCGGGGGAGCAGTACTTC. Translating it yields CASHDLSSGEQYF.

The table lists this clonotype with many counts. The rearrangement joins TRBV12-3 or TRBV12-4 to TRBJ1-1, with D possibly matching TRBD1 (5 bases). V lost 6 bases, J lost 1 base, and 9 bases lay in between. This CDR3 has 13 residues. In nucleotides, the CDR3 is TGTGCCAGCAGCCACACAGGGAACACTGAAGCTTTCTTT. Its protein is CASSHTGNTEAFF.

This clonotype was seen a single time. The rearrangement joins TRBV20-1 to TRBJ2-5; TRBD2 matches 11 bases. Germline CDR1 is DFQATT and CDR2 is SNEGSKA (reference sequence). CDR3 length: 17 amino acids. Trimming removed 5 bases from V and 4 bases from J; junction bases left unmatched: 15. The CDR3 coding sequence is TGCAGTGCTGCCCCTCCACGTAGCGGGGGGGCTGCAGAGACCCAGTACTTC. This translates into CSAAPPRSGGAAETQYF.

V is TRBV20-1 and J is TRBJ2-7; tentative D call: TRBD1 (5 bases). Trimming removed 0 bases at V and 3 bases at J, with 15 bases between. This CDR3 region has 15 residues. CDR1 DFQATT and CDR2 SNEGSKA come from the germline V gene (reference sequence). This CDR3 reads CSARDPSGPRYEQYF. For the CDR3, the DNA is TGCAGTGCTAGAGATCCGTCAGGGCCGCGCTACGAGCAGTACTTC.

This chain uses TRBV5-1 with TRBJ2-5; tentative D call: TRBD2 (5 bases). Germline V gene data show CDR1 as SGHRS and CDR2 as YFSETQ. This CDR3 is built from 14 residues. Trimming left V 4 bases short and J 4 bases short, with 14 bases between. The CDR3 region has the DNA TGCGCCAGCAGCGGCCGGGAAAAAGGAGAGACCCAGTACTTC. Translating it yields CASSGREKGETQYF.

This clonotype was detected only a few times. V and J are TRBV7-9 and TRBJ2-5, with D hard to call. Between the trimmed V and J ends, which lost 4 bases and 5 bases, there was a span of 8 bases. The CDR3 is 12 amino acids. Germline V gene lookup returns CDR1 SEHNR and CDR2 FQNEAQ (reference sequence). The CDR3 bases are TGTGCCAGCAGCTCATCCCGTGAGACCCAGTACTTC. Amino acid sequence: CASSSSRETQYF.

J is TRBJ1-1 and V is TRBV6-2 or TRBV6-3, with D unresolved. The germline V and J ends were trimmed by 6 bases and 4 bases, with 15 bases remaining between them. The CDR3 consists of 14 residues. CDR1 is MNHEY and CDR2 is SVGEGT in the germline V gene. DNA for the CDR3: TGTGCCAGCAGCCTTAGGCATTCGGTCACTGAAGCTTTCTTT. It is translated as CASSLRHSVTEAFF.

There are a few counts of this clonotype. The V and J genes are TRBV5-1 and TRBJ2-2, with D perhaps matching TRBD1 (5 bases). CDR3 length equals 15 residues. Looked up from germline, CDR1 is SGHRS and CDR2 is YFSETQ. V was cut by 5 bases and J by 4 bases, with 15 bases left in between. The CDR3 nucleotides read TGCGCCAGCAGACAAGACAGTTTCGGCACCGGGGAGCTGTTTTTT. Amino acid sequence: CASRQDSFGTGELFF.

In nucleotides, the CDR3 is TGTGCCACTACAGGACAGGGATACGAGCAGTACTTC. Encoded protein: CATTGQGYEQYF. The rearrangement uses TRBV28 and TRBJ2-7; 8 nucleotides match TRBD1. In germline, CDR1 is MDHEN, CDR2 SYDVKM. The CDR3 covers 12 residues. Losses at the gene ends were 10 bases for V and 4 bases for J; bases not matched to a gene: 6.

The chain joins TRBV4-1 to TRBJ2-7, with D hard to call. The germline CDR1 and CDR2 sequences are MGHRA and YSYEKL. Trimming left V 1 base short and J 0 bases short, with 13 bases between. The CDR3 is 16 residues long. CDR3 loop: CASSQGPDARSYEQYF. CDR3 nucleotide sequence: TGCGCCAGCAGCCAAGGACCGGACGCGCGCTCCTACGAGCAGTACTTC.

DNA of the CDR3: TGCGCCAGCAGCTTGGGGCTGGGGACCGGCGGGGAGCTGTTTTTT. Translating it yields CASSLGLGTGGELFF. This chain uses TRBV5-1 with TRBJ2-2; D is tentatively TRBD1 or TRBD2 (5 bases each). Looked up from germline, CDR1 is SGHRS and CDR2 is YFSETQ. The V end was cut by 0 bases, the J end by 7 bases, with 13 bases between. The CDR3 totals 15 residues.

The chain links TRBV20-1 to TRBJ2-3, with 10 positions matching TRBD2. The junction had 12 bases not matched to a gene; V was cut back by 1 base and J by 2 bases. The CDR3 has 18 residues. Germline CDR1 DFQATT, CDR2 SNEGSKA (reference sequence). CDR3 loop: CSARAPSGSPQLTDTQYF. CDR3 coding DNA: TGCAGTGCTAGAGCGCCTAGCGGGAGTCCTCAACTCACAGATACGCAGTATTTT.

The chain is built from TRBV28 and TRBJ2-7; 8 nucleotides line up with TRBD1. Germline V gene sequence: CDR1 MDHEN, CDR2 SYDVKM. Unmatched junction bases numbered 9, after V lost 5 bases and J lost 6 bases. The CDR3 consists of 14 residues. The CDR3 sequence is CASSLQGVAVEQYF. The CDR3, as DNA: TGTGCCAGCAGTCTACAGGGGGTAGCGGTCGAGCAGTACTTC.

This clonotype turned up a few times. The junction and the germline gene differ at one end; a read error may be behind it. The CDR3 DNA is TGTGCCAGCAGTTACGGGGGGACCTCGTACCCACATTCGTTT. Protein: CASSYGGTSYPHSF. The chain employs TRBV6-5 and TRBJ1-1; the D gene is possibly TRBD1 (5 bases). The CDR3 has 14 amino acids. In germline, CDR1 is MNHEY, CDR2 SVGAGI.

This clonotype was observed a few times. J is TRBJ2-5 and V is TRBV4-3; 8 bases map to TRBD2. Germline assignment: CDR1 LGHNA and CDR2 YSLEER. This CDR3 has 16 amino acids. Trimming took 0 bases from V and 1 from J; bases not matched to a gene: 4. The CDR3 region has the DNA TGCGCCAGCAGCCAAGACAGGCTAGCGGGCCAAGAGACCCAGTACTTC. Translated, it gives CASSQDRLAGQETQYF.